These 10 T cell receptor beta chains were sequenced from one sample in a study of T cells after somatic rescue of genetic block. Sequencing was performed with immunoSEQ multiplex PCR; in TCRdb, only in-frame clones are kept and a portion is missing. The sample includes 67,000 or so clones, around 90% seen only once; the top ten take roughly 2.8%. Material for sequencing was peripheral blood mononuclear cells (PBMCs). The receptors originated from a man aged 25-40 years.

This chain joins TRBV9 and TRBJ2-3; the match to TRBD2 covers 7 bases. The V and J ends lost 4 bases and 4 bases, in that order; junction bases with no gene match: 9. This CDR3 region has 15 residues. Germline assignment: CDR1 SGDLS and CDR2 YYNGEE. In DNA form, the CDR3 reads TGTGCCAGCAGCATCTCGGGACTACCCCCAGATACGCAGTATTTT. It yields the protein CASSISGLPPDTQYF.

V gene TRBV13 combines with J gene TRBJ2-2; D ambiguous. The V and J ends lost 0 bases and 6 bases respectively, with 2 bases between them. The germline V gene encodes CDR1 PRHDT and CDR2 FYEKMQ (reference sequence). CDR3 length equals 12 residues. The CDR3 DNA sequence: TGTGCCAGCAGCTTAGGGGCCGGGGAGCTGTTTTTT. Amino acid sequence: CASSLGAGELFF.

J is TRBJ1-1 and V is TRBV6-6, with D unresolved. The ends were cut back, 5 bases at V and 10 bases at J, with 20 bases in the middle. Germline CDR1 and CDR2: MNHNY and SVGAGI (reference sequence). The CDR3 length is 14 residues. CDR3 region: CASSLLGGSEVAFF. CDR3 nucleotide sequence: TGTGCCAGCAGTCTTTTGGGAGGGTCGGAGGTAGCTTTCTTT.

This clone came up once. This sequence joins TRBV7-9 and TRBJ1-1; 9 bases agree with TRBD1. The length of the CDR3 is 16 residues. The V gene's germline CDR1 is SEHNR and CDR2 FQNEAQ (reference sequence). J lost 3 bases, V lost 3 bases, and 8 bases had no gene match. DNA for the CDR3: TGTGCCAGCAGCTTCACCCGGGACAGGGTCGACACTGAAGCTTTCTTT. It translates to CASSFTRDRVDTEAFF. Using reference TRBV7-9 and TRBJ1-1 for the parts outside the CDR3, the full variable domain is DTGVSQNPRHKITKRGQNVTFRCDPISEHNRLYWYRQTLGQGPEFLTYFQNEAQLEKSRLLSDRFSAERPKGSFSTLEIQRTEQGDSAMYLCASSFTRDRVDTEAFFGQGTRLTVV.

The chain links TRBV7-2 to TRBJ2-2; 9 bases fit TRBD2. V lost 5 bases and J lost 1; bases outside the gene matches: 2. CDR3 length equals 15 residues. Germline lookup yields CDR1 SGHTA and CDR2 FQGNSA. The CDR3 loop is CASSMTSGNTGELFF. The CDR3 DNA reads TGTGCCAGCAGCATGACTAGCGGGAACACCGGGGAGCTGTTTTTT.

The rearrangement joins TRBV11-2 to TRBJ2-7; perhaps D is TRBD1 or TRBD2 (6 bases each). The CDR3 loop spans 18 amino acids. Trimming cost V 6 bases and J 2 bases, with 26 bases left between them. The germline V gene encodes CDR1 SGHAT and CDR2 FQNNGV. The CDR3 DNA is TGTGCCAGCAGTATACGTCGGCCCCGGGGGCCTTTTGCCTACGAGCAGTACTTC. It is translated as CASSIRRPRGPFAYEQYF.

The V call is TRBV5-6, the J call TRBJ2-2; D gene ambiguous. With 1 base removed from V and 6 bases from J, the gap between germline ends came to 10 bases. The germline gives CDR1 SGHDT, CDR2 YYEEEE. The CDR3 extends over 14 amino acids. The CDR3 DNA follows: TGTGCCAGCAGCTTGTCACAAGCACCCGGGGAGCTGTTTTTT. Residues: CASSLSQAPGELFF. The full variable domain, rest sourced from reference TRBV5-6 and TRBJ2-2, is DAGVTQSPTHLIKTRGQQVTLRCSPKSGHDTVSWYQQALGQGPQFIFQYYEEEERQRGNFPDRFSGHQFPNYSSELNVNALLLGDSALYLCASSLSQAPGELFFGEGSRLTVL.

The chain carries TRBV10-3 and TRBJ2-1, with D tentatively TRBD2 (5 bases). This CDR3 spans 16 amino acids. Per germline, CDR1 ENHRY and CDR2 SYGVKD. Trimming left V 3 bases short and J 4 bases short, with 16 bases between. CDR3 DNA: TGTGCCATCAGTGATATTAGCGTCGACAAGTACAATGAGCAGTTCTTC. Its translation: CAISDISVDKYNEQFF.

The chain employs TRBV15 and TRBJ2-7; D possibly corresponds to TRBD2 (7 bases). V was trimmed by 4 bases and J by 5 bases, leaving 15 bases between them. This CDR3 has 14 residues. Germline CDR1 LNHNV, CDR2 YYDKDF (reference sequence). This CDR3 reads CATSTRGGIHEQYF. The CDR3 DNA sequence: TGTGCCACCAGCACTAGGGGGGGTATACACGAGCAGTACTTC.

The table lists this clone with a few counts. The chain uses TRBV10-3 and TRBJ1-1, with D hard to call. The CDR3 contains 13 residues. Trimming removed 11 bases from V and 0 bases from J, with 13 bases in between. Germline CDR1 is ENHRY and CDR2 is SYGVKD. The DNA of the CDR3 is TGTGCCTCAACGGCCGGGATGAACACTGAAGCTTTCTTT. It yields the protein CASTAGMNTEAFF.